This T cell receptor (beta chain) was sequenced during a study of blood T cell repertoires in COVID-19. Participants' own reports of clinical history determined their cohort assignment. The germline gives CDR1 MNHEY, CDR2 SVGAGI. The ends were cut back, 2 bases at V and 5 bases at J, with 12 bases in the middle. CDR3 length: 14 amino acids. Assay: immunoSEQ multiplex PCR; the TCRdb copy retains only in-frame clones and omits some. The sample holds some 150,000 clones, over 75% seen once. Material: PBMCs or T cells enriched from blood (not recorded which). The gene calls are TRBV6-5 and TRBJ1-2; D remains ambiguous. The clonotype originates from a woman aged 30 to 39 with acute COVID-19. CDR3 sequence (DNA): TGTGCCAGCAGTTACGCGGCCAAGGAGTATGGCTACACCTTC. It translates to CASSYAAKEYGYTF.